A single T cell receptor (beta chain) is shown here with its context. Its antigen is unknown. This entry comes from a study of cytomegalovirus exposure and HLA in healthy donors. Primers: 60 Vbeta forward and 13 Jbeta reverse. Produced via immunoSEQ multiplex PCR; TCRdb's table is partial and in-frame only. Among some 60,000 clones, over 75% were seen once, and the ten largest hold approximately 12%. This CDR3 is 13 amino acids long. In germline, CDR1 is SGDLS, CDR2 YYNGEE. Trimming at V came to 7 bases and at J to 4 bases, leaving 7 bases not matched to a gene. Findings of the study overall: Near-uniform donor sequencing depth was presumed by presence/absence analyses.

The specimen sequenced was PBMCs. This TCR derives from a female donor in good health and CMV-seronegative. The chain joins TRBV9 to TRBJ1-1, with 7 bases lining up with TRBD1. CDR3 region: CASGRRQGTEAFF. CDR3 in DNA: TGTGCCAGCGGAAGACGACAGGGCACTGAAGCTTTCTTT.